Below, 26 T cell receptor beta chains from the same sample are listed, as sequenced in a study of blood T cell repertoires in COVID-19. The method was immunoSEQ multiplex PCR; TCRdb's version includes in-frame clones alone and lacks a portion of them. The profile shows some 99,000 clones, 75% to 90% of them singletons. The sequencing input was peripheral blood. The receptors were sampled from a woman aged 45-65 years with acute or convalescent COVID-19.

The gene calls are TRBV19 and TRBJ1-4, with 10 bases fitting TRBD1. Unmatched junction bases numbered 16, after V lost 4 bases and J lost 8 bases. Germline V gene sequence: CDR1 LNHDA, CDR2 SQIVND (reference sequence). The CDR3 extends over 18 amino acids. DNA for the CDR3: TGTGCCAGTAGTAGTCCGGGACAGGGGTCCTCCAGGCGGGAAAAACTGTTTTTT. It yields the protein CASSSPGQGSSRREKLFF.

The chain is built from TRBV18 and TRBJ2-7; weak D call: TRBD1 (6 bases). With 4 bases removed from V and 3 bases from J, the gap between germline ends came to 16 bases. Germline V gene sequence: CDR1 KGHSH, CDR2 LQKENI. This CDR3 is built from 15 residues. In nucleotides, the CDR3 is TGTGCCAGCTCACTTCTAGGGACAAGGAACTACGAGCAGTACTTC. This codes for CASSLLGTRNYEQYF.

This sequence joins TRBV12-5 and TRBJ1-5; 7 bases match TRBD1. The CDR3 extends over 14 amino acids. Trimming at V came to 7 bases and at J to 2 bases, leaving 5 bases not matched to a gene. Germline CDR1 is LGHNT and CDR2 is FRNRAP. The CDR3 region is CASARQGGNQPQHF. CDR3 in DNA: TGTGCTAGTGCCCGACAGGGAGGCAATCAGCCCCAGCATTTT.

This clone has a handful of counts. The V call is TRBV3-1 (or the pseudogene TRBV3-2), the J call TRBJ1-2; no definite D call. This CDR3 spans 16 amino acids. The V end lost 1 base, the J end lost 0 bases, and 12 bases lay between the germline ends. Germline V gene sequence: CDR1 LGHDT, CDR2 YNNKEL (reference sequence). This chain's CDR3 is CASSQVAGPANYGYTF. CDR3 in DNA: TGTGCCAGCAGCCAAGTGGCAGGCCCTGCTAACTATGGCTACACCTTC.

The chain employs TRBV2 and TRBJ1-1; maybe TRBD1 (6 bases). Trimming shortened V by 4 bases and J by 3 bases, and 12 bases separated the two germline ends. CDR1 and CDR2 (germline): SNHLY, FYNNEI. This CDR3 comprises 14 residues. The CDR3 loop is CASSVAGAHTEAFF. The CDR3 bases are TGTGCCAGCAGTGTTGCAGGGGCACACACTGAAGCTTTCTTT.

As DNA, the CDR3 is TGCGCCAGCAGCCCGCGGACAGGAGGGGGAAATTCACCCCTCCACTTT. As protein: CASSPRTGGGNSPLHF. This chain joins TRBV5-1 and TRBJ1-6, with 7 bases that match TRBD1. The germline CDR1 and CDR2 sequences are SGHRS and YFSETQ. With V trimmed by 4 bases and J by 7 bases, 11 bases remained unmatched. The CDR3 is 16 residues long.

The chain employs TRBV19 and TRBJ2-2; TRBD1 might be the D (5 bases). Trimming removed 6 bases from V and 7 bases from J, with 12 bases in between. Per the germline V gene, CDR1 is LNHDA and CDR2 is SQIVND (reference sequence). The CDR3 consists of 13 residues. The CDR3: CASSRERVGELFF. DNA of the CDR3: TGTGCCAGTAGCAGGGAAAGGGTCGGGGAGCTGTTTTTT.

The chain uses TRBV18 and TRBJ1-1; 7 bases map to TRBD1. This CDR3 has 17 residues. The germline V gene has CDR1 KGHSH and CDR2 LQKENI. The V and J ends lost 3 bases and 0 bases, in that order; junction bases with no gene match: 10. CDR3 in amino acids: CASSPFEVQGMNTEAFF. The CDR3 DNA sequence: TGTGCCAGCTCACCTTTTGAGGTACAGGGGATGAACACTGAAGCTTTCTTT.

Only a few counts were recorded for this clone. The J gene is TRBJ2-7, the V gene TRBV19, with 9 positions matching TRBD1. Looked up from germline, CDR1 is LNHDA and CDR2 is SQIVND (reference sequence). The length of the CDR3 is 19 residues. Trimming took 4 bases from V and 3 from J; bases not matched to a gene: 19. This CDR3 is CASSTTHIYLTGGGYEQYF. The CDR3 DNA is TGTGCCAGTAGTACCACCCACATATATCTGACAGGGGGAGGCTACGAGCAGTACTTC.

This rearrangement joins TRBV13 to TRBJ2-5, with a weak D call TRBD2 (5 bases). Trimming took 5 bases from V and 3 from J, leaving 10 bases between them. Germline-derived CDR1 and CDR2 are PRHDT and FYEKMQ (reference sequence). This CDR3 region has 13 residues. The CDR3 DNA is TGTGCCAGCAGCACCGGACTGAAAGAGACCCAGTACTTC. Protein product: CASSTGLKETQYF.

The V gene is TRBV14, the J gene TRBJ1-2; 9 bases line up with TRBD1. Germline V gene sequence: CDR1 SGHDN, CDR2 FVKESK. The CDR3 runs 18 residues. After removal of 4 bases from V and 1 base from J, the junction contained 13 bases not matched to a gene. The CDR3 protein is CASSRQGGGPINNYGYTF. The CDR3 coding sequence is TGTGCCAGCAGCCGACAGGGGGGGGGCCCCATAAATAACTATGGCTACACCTTC.

The chain is built from TRBV6-5 and TRBJ1-2; 9 positions match TRBD1. The germline CDR1 and CDR2 sequences are MNHEY and SVGAGI. This CDR3 has 13 residues. With 6 bases clipped from V and 5 bases from J, the junction kept 4 bases outside the gene matches. The CDR3 loop reads CASRGDRVYGYTF. CDR3 nucleotide sequence: TGTGCCAGCAGGGGGGACAGGGTATATGGCTACACCTTC.

The chain couples TRBV9 to TRBJ1-5; the match to TRBD1 covers 9 bases. The length of the CDR3 is 15 residues. V was pared by 3 bases and J by 4 bases, with 5 bases of the junction left unmatched. Germline CDR1 SGDLS, CDR2 YYNGEE. CDR3 sequence (DNA): TGTGCCAGCAGCGCCGGACAGGGGCGGAATCAGCCCCAGCATTTT. Protein sequence: CASSAGQGRNQPQHF.

This chain uses TRBV30 with TRBJ2-1, with 8 nucleotides matching TRBD2. Germline CDR1 reads GTSNPN; CDR2 reads SVGIG (reference sequence). Unmatched junction bases numbered 12, after V lost 1 base and J lost 4 bases. The CDR3 totals 17 residues. CDR3 sequence: CAWSDSAGGRMYNEQFF. CDR3 nucleotides: TGTGCCTGGAGTGACAGTGCGGGGGGCCGGATGTACAATGAGCAGTTCTTC.

This clone is a singleton in its sample. V usage is TRBV28 and J usage is TRBJ1-1, with 8 bases identical to TRBD1. V dropped 3 bases and J dropped 5; count of bases not matched to a gene: 5. Germline CDR1 MDHEN, CDR2 SYDVKM. This CDR3 has 14 amino acids. The CDR3, as DNA: TGTGCCAGCAGTTTGCAACAGGGGGTGACTGAAGCTTTCTTT. This codes for CASSLQQGVTEAFF.

The V gene is TRBV30, the J gene TRBJ1-1; a weak D match, TRBD1 (5 bases). Trimming took 3 bases from V and 7 from J, leaving 15 bases between them. Per the germline V gene, CDR1 is GTSNPN and CDR2 is SVGIG (reference sequence). The CDR3 spans 13 residues. Here the CDR3 DNA reads TGTGCCTGGAGGATCGGCAGGGCTGGTGAAGCTTTCTTT. Amino acids: CAWRIGRAGEAFF.

Turning to this clone: At one boundary the junction diverges from the germline segment, which might be a read error. CDR3 sequence (DNA): TGTGCCAGCAGCTTAGGTTCTCCAGGGGCCTCCTCCTATCCCAACTTC. Its translation: CASSLGSPGASSYPNF. The chain has TRBV7-2 and TRBJ1-2, with D possibly being TRBD1 (6 bases). Germline V gene lookup returns CDR1 SGHTA and CDR2 FQGNSA. The CDR3 covers 16 residues.

This clone was recorded a few times. The chain carries TRBV7-9 and TRBJ1-1; the D gene is possibly TRBD1 (5 bases). V was shortened by 2 bases and J by 10 bases, with 29 bases between the two germline ends. Germline CDR1 SEHNR, CDR2 FQNEAQ (reference sequence). This CDR3 has 18 residues. The CDR3 here is CASSLILGSSRDVTRAFF. In nucleotides, the CDR3 is TGTGCCAGCAGCTTAATCTTAGGGTCGTCCAGGGATGTTACTCGAGCTTTCTTT.

The rearrangement joins TRBV18 to TRBJ2-7, with 9 bases aligning to TRBD1. CDR1 is KGHSH and CDR2 is LQKENI in the germline V gene. CDR3 length equals 14 residues. Trimming removed 3 bases from V and 5 bases from J; junction bases left unmatched: 5. CDR3 residues: CASSPTGGDHEQYF. CDR3 sequence (DNA): TGTGCCAGCTCACCGACAGGGGGGGACCACGAGCAGTACTTC.

The chain uses TRBV2 and TRBJ1-5; D is perhaps TRBD1 (5 bases). This CDR3 has 13 residues. The V end was cut by 8 bases, the J end by 4 bases, with 12 bases between. Per the germline V gene, CDR1 is SNHLY and CDR2 is FYNNEI. CDR3 loop: CASVRQLNQPQHF. For the CDR3, the DNA is TGTGCCAGCGTCCGACAGCTGAATCAGCCCCAGCATTTT.

V is TRBV6-5 and J is TRBJ2-7, with 8 bases fitting TRBD1. CDR3 length: 12 residues. CDR1 and CDR2 (germline): MNHEY, SVGAGI. V lost 5 bases and J lost 9; bases outside the gene matches: 6. The CDR3 nucleotides are TGTGCCAGCAGTCGCGGGACAGGAGGGCAGTACTTC. Amino acid sequence: CASSRGTGGQYF.

As DNA, the CDR3 is TGTGCCAGCAGCTTACGTCCGGGGGACTCCTACGAGCAGTACTTC. It is translated as CASSLRPGDSYEQYF. This chain uses TRBV7-3 with TRBJ2-7; D might be TRBD2 (6 bases). V was cut by 2 bases and J by 0 bases, with 11 bases left in between. CDR1 and CDR2 from the germline V gene are SGHTA and FQGTGA. The CDR3 is 15 residues long.

The J gene is TRBJ2-5, the V gene TRBV30; D ambiguous. The CDR3 is 11 amino acids. Per the germline V gene, CDR1 is GTSNPN and CDR2 is SVGIG (reference sequence). Deletions cut 0 bases from V and 5 bases from J, with 4 bases between. The CDR3 nucleotides are TGTGCCTGGAGTGTGAGGGAGACCCAGTACTTC. This sequence encodes CAWSVRETQYF.

The V and J genes are TRBV5-6 and TRBJ2-2, with TRBD1 matching over 12 bases. The CDR3 runs 18 residues. Germline CDR1 reads SGHDT; CDR2 reads YYEEEE. The V segment lost 0 bases and the J segment 2 bases; nucleotides outside the gene matches: 5. CDR3 coding DNA: TGTGCCAGCAGCTTGGAGCGGGACAGGGGGCTTAACACCGGGGAGCTGTTTTTT. This translates into CASSLERDRGLNTGELFF.

J is TRBJ1-6 and V is TRBV6-5, with D unresolved. Germline loops: CDR1 MNHEY, CDR2 SVGAGI. The CDR3 contains 14 residues. V was shortened by 4 bases and J by 3 bases, with 7 bases between the two germline ends. The CDR3 DNA is TGTGCCAGCAGTTTAACTCTCTATAATTCACCCCTCCACTTT. Translated, it gives CASSLTLYNSPLHF.

This chain links TRBV5-6 with TRBJ1-2, with unresolved D. The CDR3 loop spans 14 amino acids. V was clipped by 2 bases and J by 3 bases, with 11 bases between them. The germline CDR1 and CDR2 sequences are SGHDT and YYEEEE. CDR3 loop: CASSFPGMDYGYTF. In DNA, the CDR3 is TGTGCCAGCAGCTTTCCGGGAATGGACTATGGCTACACCTTC.